The rows below give T cell receptor beta chains drawn from one sample of a study of metastatic and nonmetastatic thyroid tumors. TCRdb re-called the PCR reads through MiXCR. The table lists tens of thousands of clones, 10% to 15% of them singletons. The source material was blood. The receptor source for this set is a female donor with papillary thyroid cancer or a benign thyroid nodule (not recorded which). Some clones in this sample may be carry-over from other donors' samples. Each CDR3 is given with its conserved first and last residue. The D gene is left open where the match is weak. Clone sizes are given selectively: once, few, many, or a class where the clone is expanded.

size | J | D | V | DNA | CDR3
many | TRBJ1-1 | NA | TRBV12-3/TRBV12-4 | TGTGCCAGCAGTTTAACAGGAAAATATGGTGAAGCTTTCTTT | CASSLTGKYGEAFF
few | TRBJ2-2 | NA | TRBV20-1 | TGCAGTGCTAAATTATATGGACATACCGGGGAGCTGTTTTTT | CSAKLYGHTGELFF
many | TRBJ1-4 | TRBD1 | TRBV30 | TGTGCCTGGTCGGGGAGACTGGGACAGCCGGTGAATGAAAAACTGTTTTTT | CAWSGRLGQPVNEKLFF
NA | TRBJ1-2 | NA | TRBV7-2 | TGTGCCAGCAGACCGAAAGTCCCTAACTATGGCTACACCTTC | CASRPKVPNYGYTF
medium-sized | TRBJ2-3 | NA | TRBV6-1 | TGTGCCAGCATGTCGGAGTTTAGGGCGGCTGCTACGCAGTATTTT | CASMSEFRAAATQYF
NA | TRBJ2-7 | TRBD1 | TRBV5-1 | TGCGCCAACAGCTTGGGACAACAGGGGGCTATGTACGATCAGTACTTC | CANSLGQQGAMYDQYF
many | TRBJ2-3 | NA | TRBV9 | TGTGCCAGCAGCGGGACCAACACAGATACGCAGTATTTT | CASSGTNTDTQYF
many | TRBJ1-2 | TRBD1 | TRBV7-3 | TGTGCCAGCAGCCCGGACAGGGGCTATGGCTACACCTTC | CASSPDRGYGYTF
NA | TRBJ1-2 | NA | TRBV20-1 | TGCAGTGCTTCCGCGTACAAGGCTCAATGCTACACCTTC | CSASAYKAQCYTF
NA | TRBJ2-2 | NA | TRBV7-2 | TGTGCCAGCAGCACCGGGACACTTACCACCGGGGAGCTGTTTTTT | CASSTGTLTTGELFF
medium-sized | TRBJ1-2 | TRBD1 | TRBV6-1 | TGTGCCAGCAGTACACAGGGGTACTATGGCTACACCTTC | CASSTQGYYGYTF
many | TRBJ1-4 | NA | TRBV3-1 | TGTGCCAGCAGACGGGGACGGACTAATGAAAAACTGTTTTTT | CASRRGRTNEKLFF
many | TRBJ1-2 | NA | TRBV20-1 | TGCAGTGCTAGAGATAGGCGGGTGGGAAATGGCTACACCTTC | CSARDRRVGNGYTF
many | TRBJ2-1 | TRBD2 | TRBV13 | TGTGCCAGCAGCTTAGGTACTAGCGGGGGGGCGGTTGAGCAGTTCTTC | CASSLGTSGGAVEQFF
many | TRBJ2-1 | NA | TRBV12-3/TRBV12-4 | TGTGCCAGCAGTTTAATGTCTGCGGCAGGCTCCGATGAGCAGTTCTTC | CASSLMSAAGSDEQFF
many | TRBJ1-1 | NA | TRBV4-1 | TGCGCCAGCAGCCCACCTCACTGGGGCTCGAACACTGAAGCTTTCTTT | CASSPPHWGSNTEAFF
many | TRBJ1-1 | NA | TRBV4-3 | TGCGCCAGCAGCCAAGATCGGGTCCCTATTCACACTGAAGCTTTCTTT | CASSQDRVPIHTEAFF
many | TRBJ2-7 | NA | TRBV4-1 | TGCGCCAGCAGCCAAGATGTGACTGGGGGCGAGCAGTACTTC | CASSQDVTGGEQYF
many | TRBJ1-1 | TRBD1 | TRBV5-4 | TGTGCCAGCAGCTTGGCCACAGGGGTGATCACTGAAGCTTTCTTT | CASSLATGVITEAFF
NA | TRBJ2-4 | TRBD2 | TRBV11-2 | TGTGCCAGCAGCTTGTGGGCCGGACTAGCGGGGACAGCCAAAAACATTCAGTACTTC | CASSLWAGLAGTAKNIQYF
many | TRBJ2-5 | NA | TRBV5-6 | TGTGCCAGCAGCTTAGGGGGGGGGCAAGAGACCCAGTACTTC | CASSLGGGQETQYF
NA | TRBJ2-7 | TRBD1 | TRBV5-1 | TGCGCCAGCAGCGGAACATCCGGGACAGGGGGGTCCTACGAGCAGTACTTC | CASSGTSGTGGSYEQYF
NA | TRBJ1-1 | TRBD1 | TRBV11-1 | TGTGCCAGCAGCTCCTCGTACAGGGGGCACATCCCCTGTGGCACTGAAGCTTTCTTT | CASSSSYRGHIPCGTEAFF
NA | TRBJ2-2 | NA | TRBV9 | TGTGCCAGCAGCCCATACAGGGCGGACACCGGGGAGCTGTTTTTT | CASSPYRADTGELFF
few | TRBJ2-7 | NA | TRBV12-5 | TGTGCTAGTGGTGAACAGGGATACGAGCAGTACTTC | CASGEQGYEQYF
medium-sized | TRBJ2-7 | NA | TRBV6-1 | TGTGCCAGCAGTGAAGGGAGTGGGGCCTACGAGCAGTACTTC | CASSEGSGAYEQYF
many | TRBJ2-1 | TRBD2 | TRBV7-2 | TGTGCCAGCAGCCCCGGACTAGCCGGGGGTAATGAGCAGTTCTTC | CASSPGLAGGNEQFF
many | TRBJ2-3 | NA | TRBV4-2 | TGTGCCAGCAGCCAAGAGGTGACCGGGACTAGCACAGATACGCAGTATTTT | CASSQEVTGTSTDTQYF
NA | TRBJ2-7 | NA | TRBV7-2 | TGTGCCAGCAGCTTAGTAGGCAGCCCGTACGAGCAGTACTTC | CASSLVGSPYEQYF
NA | TRBJ2-2 | NA | TRBV5-1 | TGCGCCAGCAGCTTGGGGGGTGGCGCCCTGGAGCTGTTTTTT | CASSLGGGALELFF
many | TRBJ2-1 | TRBD2 | TRBV2 | TGTGCCAGCATAGTCTTTGCGGGAGATATAAATGAGCAGTTCTTC | CASIVFAGDINEQFF
many | TRBJ2-7 | TRBD1 | TRBV5-6 | TGTGCCAGCAGCTGGGGGCGACAGGGGCTCTCCTACGAGCAGTACTTC | CASSWGRQGLSYEQYF
once | TRBJ2-2 | NA | TRBV6-2/TRBV6-3 | TGTGCCAGCAGTTACACCTCAGGGCAGTTTTGGGAGCTGTTTTTT | CASSYTSGQFWELFF
few | TRBJ2-1 | NA | TRBV12-3/TRBV12-4 | TGTGCCAGCAGTCGGACCTACAATGAGCAGTTCTTC | CASSRTYNEQFF
NA | TRBJ2-2 | TRBD1 | TRBV5-1 | TGCGCCAGCAGCTTGTGGGGGACAGTGAACACCGGGGAGCTGTTTTTT | CASSLWGTVNTGELFF
many | TRBJ2-2 | TRBD2 | TRBV19 | TGTGCCAGTAGTACCCCCGGGGGTAGCGGGATAAACGGGGAGCTGTTTTTT | CASSTPGGSGINGELFF
many | TRBJ2-5 | NA | TRBV20-1 | TGCAGTGCTAGAGATATTCGGGGAAAAGAGACCCAGTACTTC | CSARDIRGKETQYF
NA | TRBJ2-3 | NA | TRBV5-1 | TGCGAAAGCAGCTTTATGTTCCGTTCTAGCACAGATGCGCAGTATTTT | CESSFMFRSSTDAQYF
many | TRBJ2-3 | NA | TRBV5-1 | TGCGCCAGCAGCTTGGAACAGGCTCTGGTTGATACGCAGTATTTT | CASSLEQALVDTQYF
many | TRBJ2-3 | TRBD2 | TRBV5-6 | TGTGCCAGCAGCTTACGGACTAGCGGGGGGGGCGCAGATACGCAGTATTTT | CASSLRTSGGGADTQYF
many | TRBJ2-3 | NA | TRBV2 | TGTGCCAGCAGTATAAAAGAGGGGTTGGGAGATACGCAGTATTTT | CASSIKEGLGDTQYF
NA | TRBJ2-1 | TRBD2 | TRBV3-1 | TGTGCCAGCAGCCAAGATCTCCTAGCGGGGGGGTGTGAGCAGTTCTTC | CASSQDLLAGGCEQFF